The 20 T cell receptor beta chains given below trace back to one sample, sequenced in a study of T cell repertoires in cytomegalovirus infection. TCRdb ran MiXCR on the reads and lists one entry per CDR3 protein. The table records over 450,000 distinct CDR3 sequences, 10% to 12% of them present only once. Sequenced: PBMCs. The receptors here all came from a human donor in good health (CMV status not recorded). Some clones in this sample may be carry-over from other donors' samples.

This clonotype turned up a few times. The CDR3 region is CASSFRLNNQPQHF. DNA for the CDR3: TGTGCCAGCAGTTTTAGACTTAACAATCAGCCCCAGCATTTT. The chain links TRBV27 to TRBJ1-5; no reliable D call. V lost 3 bases and J 3 bases, leaving 9 bases between the germline ends. The length of the CDR3 is 14 residues. Germline V gene data show CDR1 as MNHEY and CDR2 as SMNVEV (reference sequence).

This clonotype has only a few counts. The rearrangement uses TRBV7-9 and TRBJ1-1, with D uncertain. V shed 7 bases and J shed 5 bases, with 2 bases lying between them. The germline V gene encodes CDR1 SEHNR and CDR2 FQNEAQ (reference sequence). The CDR3 spans 9 residues. The DNA for the CDR3 is TGTGCCAGCAATACTGAAGCTTTCTTT. It encodes CASNTEAFF.

The table lists this clonotype with many counts. Germline is not matched at one junction end, which may reflect a read error. The chain employs TRBV7-2 and TRBJ2-1, with D possibly TRBD2 on 5 matching bases. The germline CDR1 and CDR2 sequences are SGHTA and FQGNSA. The CDR3 has 13 residues. The CDR3 spells CASSIARRYEQFF. Written as DNA, the CDR3 is TGTGCCAGCAGCATAGCGCGACGATATGAGCAGTTCTTC.

This clonotype showed up many times. The J gene is TRBJ1-4, the V gene TRBV6-1; 8 nucleotides align to TRBD1. The CDR3 extends over 13 amino acids. J lost 8 bases, V lost 6 bases, and 5 bases had no gene match. Germline V gene data show CDR1 as MNHNS and CDR2 as SASEGT. The DNA for the CDR3 is TGTGCCAGCAGGGACAGGGAGTCGGAAAAACTGTTTTTT. Translation gives CASRDRESEKLFF.

There are a few counts of this clonotype. This chain connects TRBV3-1 to TRBJ2-1; the match to TRBD2 covers 7 bases. Per germline, CDR1 LGHDT and CDR2 YNNKEL (reference sequence). The CDR3 sequence is 12 residues long. The V and J ends lost 4 bases and 11 bases, in that order; junction bases with no gene match: 5. The CDR3 DNA sequence: TGTGCCAGCAGCCCCGGTAGCGGGCAGCAGTTCTTC. This gives the protein CASSPGSGQQFF.

The gene calls are TRBV6-6 and TRBJ1-4, with 7 bases matching TRBD1. The J segment lost 8 bases and the V segment lost 5 bases, leaving 8 bases of the junction unmatched. Per germline, CDR1 MNHNY and CDR2 SVGAGI (reference sequence). The CDR3 covers 14 residues. In nucleotides, the CDR3 is TGTGCCAGCAGTATACAGGGGATTGCCGAAAAACTGTTTTTT. Amino acids: CASSIQGIAEKLFF.

This clonotype has only a few counts. The chain joins TRBV11-3 to TRBJ2-2; TRBD2 matches at 9 bases. CDR1 is SGHNT and CDR2 is YENEEA in the germline V gene. The CDR3 length is 19 residues. Germline trimming cut 0 bases from V and 8 bases from J; bases unmatched to any gene: 16. The CDR3 DNA sequence: TGTGCCAGCAGCTTAGACGGATCTAGCGGGATCCCTTCCGAGGGGGAGCTGTTTTTT. Encoded protein: CASSLDGSSGIPSEGELFF.

This clonotype occurred many times. The V and J genes are TRBV12-3 or TRBV12-4 and TRBJ2-7; the match to TRBD2 covers 11 bases. This CDR3 region has 18 residues. J gave up 4 bases and V 5 bases, and 16 bases lay outside the gene matches. The CDR3 nucleotides are TGTGCCAGCAGTCCCGGAGGGACTAGCGGAGACCCCTCTTACGAGCAGTACTTC. It specifies CASSPGGTSGDPSYEQYF.

This clonotype was detected many times. The V and J genes are TRBV11-1 and TRBJ2-1, with 8 bases that match TRBD1. With V trimmed by 3 bases and J by 9 bases, 10 bases remained unmatched. Germline V gene data show CDR1 as SGHAT and CDR2 as FQDESV (reference sequence). This CDR3 region has 15 residues. CDR3 residues: CASSFDRGVMREQFF. In nucleotides, the CDR3 is TGTGCCAGCAGCTTCGACAGGGGTGTTATGCGTGAGCAGTTCTTC.

This clonotype has at least ten counts. The chain combines TRBV6-6 with TRBJ2-1; 15 bases line up with TRBD2. Germline V CDR1 and CDR2: MNHNY, SVGAGI (reference sequence). The V segment lost 10 bases and the J segment 4 bases; nucleotides outside the gene matches: 5. The CDR3 length is 15 residues. The CDR3 spells CATEGLAGGYNEQFF. Here the CDR3 DNA reads TGTGCCACCGAGGGACTAGCGGGGGGTTACAATGAGCAGTTCTTC.

This clonotype was counted only a few times. This rearrangement joins TRBV24-1 to TRBJ2-3, with D possibly matching TRBD1 (6 bases). The CDR3 contains 15 residues. The germline V and J ends were trimmed by 4 bases and 2 bases, with 12 bases remaining between them. The germline V gene encodes CDR1 KGHDR and CDR2 SFDVKD. The CDR3 loop is CATSDPQGPTDTQYF. The DNA for the CDR3 is TGTGCCACCAGTGACCCACAGGGTCCCACAGATACGCAGTATTTT.

This sequence joins TRBV15 and TRBJ1-1, with a possible D match to TRBD1 (5 bases). The CDR3 loop spans 11 amino acids. Trimming took off 9 bases at V and 5 bases at J, with 10 bases between the two ends. The germline gives CDR1 LNHNV, CDR2 YYDKDF (reference sequence). The CDR3 protein is CATGPKTEAFF. CDR3 sequence (DNA): TGTGCCACGGGGCCGAAGACTGAAGCTTTCTTT.

This clonotype showed up just a few times. The V call is TRBV20-1, the J call TRBJ2-5, with D maybe TRBD2 (6 bases). V was trimmed by 3 bases and J by 5 bases, leaving 19 bases between them. Per the germline V gene, CDR1 is DFQATT and CDR2 is SNEGSKA (reference sequence). The CDR3 runs to 15 residues. The chain's CDR3 is CSASGAGYAGETQYF. The CDR3 nucleotides are TGCAGTGCTAGTGGCGCGGGATATGCCGGGGAGACCCAGTACTTC.

This clonotype was seen at least ten times. The V call is TRBV2, the J call TRBJ2-5; no definite D call. V was shortened by 6 bases and J by 0 bases, with 8 bases between the two germline ends. CDR1 and CDR2 (germline): SNHLY, FYNNEI. The CDR3 totals 13 residues. As DNA, the CDR3 is TGTGCCAGCAGGAGCCCTGACCAAGAGACCCAGTACTTC. Its translation: CASRSPDQETQYF.

This clonotype was seen many times. V gene TRBV5-1 combines with J gene TRBJ1-1, with D possibly being TRBD1 (6 bases). Trimming cost V 0 bases and J 6 bases, with 15 bases left between them. From germline, CDR1 is SGHRS and CDR2 YFSETQ. CDR3 length: 15 residues. CDR3 region: CASSLGGGVFSEAFF. CDR3 bases: TGCGCCAGCAGCTTGGGGGGGGGCGTTTTCTCTGAAGCTTTCTTT.

This clonotype came up a few times. The V gene is TRBV20-1, the J gene TRBJ2-3, with 11 bases aligning to TRBD2. The germline gives CDR1 DFQATT, CDR2 SNEGSKA (reference sequence). V shed 4 bases and J 4 bases; nucleotides not matched to a gene: 4. The CDR3 is 14 amino acids. The CDR3 reads CSATTSGVPDTQYF. The CDR3 bases are TGCAGTGCTACGACTAGCGGGGTTCCAGATACGCAGTATTTT.

This clonotype was seen only a few times. The CDR3 nucleotides are TGTGCCAGCAGTTTAGCGCTAGCGTGGGTCCCAGAGACCCAGTACTTC. The encoded protein is CASSLALAWVPETQYF. The rearrangement joins TRBV12-3 or TRBV12-4 to TRBJ2-5, with TRBD2 as a possible D gene (6 bases). The CDR3 has 16 residues. Trimming removed 0 bases from V and 4 bases from J, with 15 bases in between.

This clonotype came up a few times. The chain employs TRBV20-1 and TRBJ2-7; D is ambiguous. V lost 6 bases, J lost 7 bases, and 16 bases lay in between. The CDR3 is 12 amino acids. CDR1 is DFQATT, CDR2 SNEGSKA, per germline (reference sequence). As DNA, the CDR3 is TGCAGTGCCCCCCCCCCTTTCGGGGAGCAGTACTTC. It encodes CSAPPPFGEQYF.

This chain joins TRBV6-6 and TRBJ2-1; a weak D match, TRBD1 (6 bases). V dropped 4 bases and J dropped 5 bases, with 15 bases sitting between them. The germline V gene has CDR1 MNHNY and CDR2 SVGAGI (reference sequence). The CDR3 length is 15 residues. CDR3 residues: CASSWVETGDNEQFF. Here the CDR3 DNA reads TGTGCCAGCAGTTGGGTCGAGACAGGAGACAATGAGCAGTTCTTC.

This clonotype has a count of ten or more. The chain uses TRBV10-3 and TRBJ1-5; 7 positions match TRBD1. The V gene end was trimmed by 6 bases and the J gene end by 6 bases; junction bases not matched to a gene: 5. CDR1 is ENHRY, CDR2 SYGVKD, per germline. The CDR3 has 13 amino acids. The CDR3 loop reads CAIRGTAGQPQHF. As DNA, the CDR3 is TGTGCCATCAGGGGGACAGCCGGTCAGCCCCAGCATTTT.